Each of the 16 T cell receptor beta chains below was sequenced from the same sample in a study of T cells in localized non-small cell lung cancer. Profiled with immunoSEQ multiplex PCR; TCRdb holds only in-frame clones, not every one. The sample holds 23,000 or so clones; around 90% are singletons and the top ten take 25% to 35%. Here the sequenced sample was peripheral blood mononuclear cells, taken before any cancer treatment. These receptor sequences come from a male donor at least 60 years old with stage II lung adenocarcinoma.

The gene calls are TRBV10-1 and TRBJ2-1; tentative D call: TRBD2 (5 bases). This CDR3 is 13 amino acids long. V was pared by 4 bases and J by 10 bases, with 14 bases between. Germline V lookup: CDR1 WNHNN, CDR2 SYGVQD (reference sequence). CDR3 bases: TGCGCCAGCAGTGGGGCTAGCCGGGGAGAGCAGTTCTTC. This encodes CASSGASRGEQFF.

This rearrangement joins TRBV28 to TRBJ2-5; TRBD2 matches at 8 bases. Germline lookup yields CDR1 MDHEN and CDR2 SYDVKM. Trimming took 6 bases from V and 3 from J; bases not matched to a gene: 9. CDR3 length equals 15 residues. The CDR3 sequence: CASSPIGLAEETQYF. In DNA, the CDR3 is TGTGCCAGCAGCCCTATCGGACTAGCAGAAGAGACCCAGTACTTC.

The CDR3 loop is CASSPQGGGWIPEAFF. The CDR3 DNA reads TGCGCCAGCAGCCCTCAGGGAGGAGGTTGGATCCCCGAAGCTTTCTTT. The V call is TRBV5-1, the J call TRBJ1-1, with D maybe TRBD1 (5 bases). In germline, CDR1 is SGHRS, CDR2 YFSETQ. Trimming took 4 bases from V and 8 from J, leaving 24 bases between them. The CDR3 covers 16 residues.

As concerns this clone: The junction departs from germline at one end; a sequencing error may be responsible. The chain has TRBV5-1 and TRBJ2-5; 12 bases line up with TRBD2. CDR3 length: 14 amino acids. CDR1 is SGHRS and CDR2 is YFSETQ in the germline V gene. The CDR3 spells CASSLATSGSGPDF. In nucleotides, the CDR3 is TGCGCCAGCAGCTTGGCGACTAGCGGGAGTGGGCCTGACTTC.

J is TRBJ2-3 and V is TRBV11-3; D is undetermined. V dropped 6 bases and J dropped 6 bases, with 10 bases sitting between them. The CDR3 length is 12 residues. Germline assignment: CDR1 SGHNT and CDR2 YENEEA. The DNA of the CDR3 is TGTGCCAGCAGTGGTTTTTTGGATACGCAGTATTTT. Its translation is CASSGFLDTQYF.

This clone turned up a few times. The V gene is TRBV7-9, the J gene TRBJ2-1, with 10 bases that match TRBD1. V lost 3 bases to trimming and J lost 8 bases; unmatched junction nucleotides: 10. CDR3 length: 16 residues. The germline V gene has CDR1 SEHNR and CDR2 FQNEAQ (reference sequence). CDR3 DNA: TGTGCCAGCAGCTTGTGGGGACAGGGGACAGTCGATGAGCAGTTCTTC. Translation gives CASSLWGQGTVDEQFF.

This clone was recorded once. The CDR3 DNA reads TGTGCCAGCAGCGTAAATTTAAGGGCTAGTGAAGAGACCCAGTACTTC. Translation gives CASSVNLRASEETQYF. The chain links TRBV9 to TRBJ2-5; D gene uncertain. This CDR3 spans 16 amino acids. Germline CDR1 is SGDLS and CDR2 is YYNGEE. Trimming took 1 base from V and 3 from J, leaving 16 bases between them.

CDR3 nucleotides: TGTGCCAGCAGGCCAACCGGGACCCCCTACAATGAGCAGTTCTTC. As protein: CASRPTGTPYNEQFF. V is TRBV7-9 and J is TRBJ2-1; D is possibly TRBD1 or TRBD2 (5 bases each). This CDR3 region has 15 residues. CDR1 SEHNR and CDR2 FQNEAQ come from the germline V gene (reference sequence). V lost 6 bases and J 2 bases, leaving 14 bases between the germline ends.

This clone has a single count. The J gene is TRBJ1-3, the V gene TRBV5-1, with D tentatively TRBD1 (6 bases). The CDR3 loop spans 15 amino acids. The ends were cut back, 3 bases at V and 0 bases at J, with 10 bases in the middle. Germline V gene data show CDR1 as SGHRS and CDR2 as YFSETQ. The CDR3 spells CASSYGQSSGNTIYF. The CDR3 nucleotides are TGCGCCAGCAGCTACGGACAGAGCTCTGGAAACACCATATATTTT.

The chain employs TRBV6-6 and TRBJ1-2, with D possibly being TRBD1 (6 bases). The length of the CDR3 is 14 residues. The V end was cut by 7 bases, the J end by 6 bases, with 18 bases between. CDR1 and CDR2 from the germline V gene are MNHNY and SVGAGI (reference sequence). The CDR3 loop reads CASINSAGVHGYTF. DNA of the CDR3: TGTGCCAGCATCAACTCGGCAGGGGTCCATGGCTACACCTTC.

The CDR3 DNA is TGCGCCAGCTCTATCTTGACTAGCGGGAGGGAGACCCAGTACTTC. Protein product: CASSILTSGRETQYF. This chain connects TRBV5-1 to TRBJ2-5, with TRBD2 matching over 13 bases. Germline CDR1 and CDR2: SGHRS and YFSETQ. V lost 7 bases, J lost 5 bases, and 8 bases stayed unmatched. The CDR3 consists of 15 residues.

V usage is TRBV19 and J usage is TRBJ1-5, with 7 bases identical to TRBD1. CDR3 length equals 15 residues. V gave up 5 bases and J gave up 4 bases; unmatched junction bases: 8. CDR1 is LNHDA and CDR2 is SQIVND in the germline V gene (reference sequence). In DNA form, the CDR3 reads TGTGCCAGTAGTCCTGACAGGGAGGGAAATCAGCCCCAGCATTTT. Its protein product is CASSPDREGNQPQHF.

This sequence joins TRBV18 and TRBJ2-3, with D maybe TRBD1 (7 bases). The CDR3 consists of 17 residues. Trimming removed 1 base at V and 3 bases at J, with 17 bases between. The V gene's germline CDR1 is KGHSH and CDR2 LQKENI. The CDR3 bases are TGTGCCAGCTCACCACAGGTTCGCCAGGGGGGAACAGATACGCAGTATTTT. Amino acid sequence: CASSPQVRQGGTDTQYF.

The chain is built from TRBV4-1 and TRBJ1-3; 7 positions agree with TRBD1. The CDR3 extends over 16 amino acids. V dropped 4 bases and J dropped 2; count of bases not matched to a gene: 8. Germline V gene data show CDR1 as MGHRA and CDR2 as YSYEKL. CDR3 amino acids: CASSLQTGTTGNTIYF. CDR3 in DNA: TGCGCCAGCAGCCTTCAGACAGGGACTACTGGAAACACCATATATTTT.

The J gene is TRBJ1-6, the V gene TRBV18; D perhaps matches TRBD1 (6 bases). Per the germline V gene, CDR1 is KGHSH and CDR2 is LQKENI. The CDR3 is 15 residues long. Trimming shortened V by 3 bases and J by 5 bases, and 11 bases separated the two germline ends. The CDR3 loop reads CASSPRQDHNSPLHF. Written as DNA, the CDR3 is TGTGCCAGCTCACCCCGACAGGACCATAATTCACCCCTCCACTTT.

A note on this clone: Mismatch with germline at one junction end may stem from a read error. The V call is TRBV5-1, the J call TRBJ1-3; tentatively, D is TRBD1 (5 bases). This CDR3 is 14 amino acids long. Germline V gene lookup returns CDR1 SGHRS and CDR2 YFSETQ. This CDR3 is CASSLGTGGNTIYF. The CDR3 nucleotides read TGCGCCAGCAGTTTGGGGACCGGCGGAAACACCATATATTTT.